This T cell receptor beta chain comes out of a study of a mutant IDH1 vaccine in newly diagnosed glioma. Study at large: Treated individuals were roughly 62% male and 37.5% female, averaging about 40 years of age. Earlier care involved radiotherapy, temozolomide, or both, and the majority received both. Study outcomes and limitations: Induction of immune responses by the vaccine occurred in about 92% of patients.

The CDR3 has 14 residues. V was cut by 0 bases and J by 0 bases, with 7 bases left in between. Germline assignment: CDR1 SGHTS and CDR2 YDEGEE. TCRdb's copy holds only in-frame clones and misses some; the assay was immunoSEQ multiplex PCR. The repertoire consists of tens of thousands of clones, with roughly 88% occurring once and the leading ten covering about 2.5%. Described time point: baseline, week 1 (first vaccination visit). Treatment defined: pre-vaccination baseline after standard-of-care therapy. New IDH1-mutant, ATRX-lost WHO grade 3 or 4 astrocytomas occurred in donors. In regard to this clone: Its antigen is as yet unknown.

The TCR was taken from a man between 40 and 49 years old with glioma. Sequences were derived from PBMCs, sampled from a glioma patient treated with radiotherapy, temozolomide or both. The rearrangement joins TRBV5-8 to TRBJ2-7, with unresolved D. CDR3 in amino acids: CASSLGQNSYEQYF. The DNA for the CDR3 is TGTGCCAGCAGCTTGGGGCAGAACTCCTACGAGCAGTACTTC.